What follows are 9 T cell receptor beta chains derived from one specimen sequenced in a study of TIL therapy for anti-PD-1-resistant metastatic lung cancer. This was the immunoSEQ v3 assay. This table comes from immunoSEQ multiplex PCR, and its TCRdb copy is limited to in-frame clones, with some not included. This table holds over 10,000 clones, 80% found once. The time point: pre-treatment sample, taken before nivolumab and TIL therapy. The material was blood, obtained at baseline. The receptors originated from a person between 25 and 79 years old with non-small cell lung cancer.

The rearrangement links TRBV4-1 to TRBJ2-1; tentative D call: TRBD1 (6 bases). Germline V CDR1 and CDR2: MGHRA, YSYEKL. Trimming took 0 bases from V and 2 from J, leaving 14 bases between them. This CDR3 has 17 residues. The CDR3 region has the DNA TGCGCCAGCAGCCAAGATCCGGGAAAGGGGGCCTACAATGAGCAGTTCTTC. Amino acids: CASSQDPGKGAYNEQFF.

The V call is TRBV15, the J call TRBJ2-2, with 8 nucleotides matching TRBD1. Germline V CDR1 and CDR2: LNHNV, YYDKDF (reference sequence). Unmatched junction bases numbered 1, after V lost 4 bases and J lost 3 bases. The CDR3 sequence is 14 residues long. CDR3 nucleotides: TGTGCCACCAGCACAGGGGGCGACACCGGGGAGCTGTTTTTT. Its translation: CATSTGGDTGELFF.

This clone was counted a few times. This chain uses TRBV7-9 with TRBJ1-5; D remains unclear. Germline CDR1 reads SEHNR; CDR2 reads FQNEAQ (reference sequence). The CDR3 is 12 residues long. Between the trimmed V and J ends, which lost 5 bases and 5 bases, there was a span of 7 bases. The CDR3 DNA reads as TGTGCCAGCAGCCCGGGTGATCAGCCCCAGCATTTT. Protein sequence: CASSPGDQPQHF.

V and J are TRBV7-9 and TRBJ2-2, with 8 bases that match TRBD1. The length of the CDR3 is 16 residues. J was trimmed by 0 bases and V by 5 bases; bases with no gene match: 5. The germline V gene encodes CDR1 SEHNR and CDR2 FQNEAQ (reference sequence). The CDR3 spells CASSVPGQANTGELFF. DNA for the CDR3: TGTGCCAGCAGCGTGCCGGGACAGGCGAACACCGGGGAGCTGTTTTTT.

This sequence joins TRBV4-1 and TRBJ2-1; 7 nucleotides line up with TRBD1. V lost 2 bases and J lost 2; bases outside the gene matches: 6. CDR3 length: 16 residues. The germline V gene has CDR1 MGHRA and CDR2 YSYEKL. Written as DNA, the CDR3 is TGCGCCAGCAGCCAATCACCGGGACAGACCTACAATGAGCAGTTCTTC. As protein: CASSQSPGQTYNEQFF.

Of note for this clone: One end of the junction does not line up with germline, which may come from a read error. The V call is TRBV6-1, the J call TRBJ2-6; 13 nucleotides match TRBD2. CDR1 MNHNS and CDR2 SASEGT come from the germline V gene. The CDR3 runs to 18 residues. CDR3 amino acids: CASSEGLAGVSGANVLTF. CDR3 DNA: TGTGCCAGCAGCGAAGGACTAGCGGGAGTTTCTGGGGCCAACGTCCTGACTTTC.

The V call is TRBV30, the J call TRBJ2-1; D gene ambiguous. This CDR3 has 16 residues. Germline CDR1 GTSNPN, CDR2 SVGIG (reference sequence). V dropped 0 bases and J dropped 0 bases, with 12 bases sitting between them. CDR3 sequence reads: CAWSVHWLSSYNEQFF. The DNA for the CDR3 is TGTGCCTGGAGTGTACACTGGCTGAGCTCCTACAATGAGCAGTTCTTC.

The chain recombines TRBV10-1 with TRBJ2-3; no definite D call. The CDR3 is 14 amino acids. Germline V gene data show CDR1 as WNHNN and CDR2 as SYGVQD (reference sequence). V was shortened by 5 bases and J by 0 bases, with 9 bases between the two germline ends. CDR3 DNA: TGCGCCAGCAGTTCGGCAGGAAGCACAGATACGCAGTATTTT. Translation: CASSSAGSTDTQYF.

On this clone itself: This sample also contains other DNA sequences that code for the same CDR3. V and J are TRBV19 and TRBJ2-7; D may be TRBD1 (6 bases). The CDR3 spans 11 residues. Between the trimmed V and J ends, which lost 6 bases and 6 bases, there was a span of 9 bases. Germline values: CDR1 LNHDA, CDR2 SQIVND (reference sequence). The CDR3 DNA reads TGTGCCAGTAGGGAAGGGGGCGAGCAGTACTTC. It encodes CASREGGEQYF.